One and the same sample provided the 10 T cell receptor beta chains below, sequenced in a study of vaccination and CD4 T cells after COVID-19. TCRdb re-analysed the PCR reads in MiXCR, keeping a single row per CDR3 protein. Among roughly 25,000 distinct CDR3 sequences listed, 45% to 55% were seen once. This material consisted of CD4+ T cells from blood, taken before SARS-CoV-2 vaccination. These receptors were obtained from a human donor who had recovered from COVID-19.

The V gene is TRBV2, the J gene TRBJ2-6, with D tentatively TRBD1 (6 bases). Trimming took off 5 bases at V and 0 bases at J, with 11 bases between the two ends. Germline CDR1 and CDR2: SNHLY and FYNNEI. The CDR3 is 16 amino acids. In DNA, the CDR3 is TGTGCCAGCAGTCGGCAGGGGACCTCTGGGGCCAACGTCCTGACTTTC. It yields the protein CASSRQGTSGANVLTF.

The chain combines TRBV7-2 with TRBJ2-2; D is perhaps TRBD1 (5 bases). This CDR3 is 13 amino acids long. V was clipped by 2 bases and J by 5 bases, with 6 bases between them. The germline V gene has CDR1 SGHTA and CDR2 FQGNSA. The CDR3 nucleotides read TGTGCCAGCAGCTTACAGGGAACCGGGGAGCTGTTTTTT. The encoded protein is CASSLQGTGELFF.

The chain joins TRBV6-5 to TRBJ1-1; a possible D gene is TRBD1 (5 bases). Germline loops: CDR1 MNHEY, CDR2 SVGAGI. With 0 bases removed from V and 1 base from J, the gap between germline ends came to 15 bases. The CDR3 contains 17 residues. The CDR3 DNA follows: TGTGCCAGCAGTTACTCCCTTTACGGGGCCGGGAACACTGAAGCTTTCTTT. This encodes CASSYSLYGAGNTEAFF.

The chain employs TRBV20-1 and TRBJ1-1; D possibly corresponds to TRBD1 (6 bases). The CDR3 has 14 residues. In germline, CDR1 is DFQATT, CDR2 SNEGSKA (reference sequence). Between the trimmed V and J ends, which lost 5 bases and 0 bases, there was a span of 13 bases. CDR3 nucleotide sequence: TGCAGTGCTCTACAGGGCCGCGTGAACACTGAAGCTTTCTTT. The encoded protein is CSALQGRVNTEAFF.

The chain employs TRBV28 and TRBJ1-2; no clear D gene. V gave up 5 bases and J gave up 5 bases, with 12 bases separating them. The CDR3 is 13 amino acids. The germline V gene encodes CDR1 MDHEN and CDR2 SYDVKM. The DNA for the CDR3 is TGTGCCAGCAGTCCCGGCTTGACTTATGGCTACACCTTC. This translates into CASSPGLTYGYTF.

The chain recombines TRBV2 with TRBJ2-7, with a weak D call TRBD1 (5 bases). V was clipped by 7 bases and J by 5 bases, with 9 bases between them. Germline loops: CDR1 SNHLY, CDR2 FYNNEI. The CDR3 spans 11 residues. The CDR3: CASTGFNEQYF. The CDR3 DNA reads as TGTGCCAGCACAGGGTTTAACGAGCAGTACTTC.

This clonotype has only a few counts. This chain links TRBV20-1 with TRBJ1-4; possibly TRBD1 for D (5 bases). V was shortened by 3 bases and J by 7 bases, with 12 bases between the two germline ends. The length of the CDR3 is 13 residues. CDR1 and CDR2 (germline): DFQATT, SNEGSKA (reference sequence). CDR3 bases: TGCAGTGCTAGGGACACCTTTAGTGAAAAACTGTTTTTT. This codes for CSARDTFSEKLFF.

V and J are TRBV7-9 and TRBJ1-4; D is undetermined. Trimming cost V 5 bases and J 5 bases, with 6 bases left between them. This CDR3 contains 12 residues. Germline CDR1 is SEHNR and CDR2 is FQNEAQ (reference sequence). In DNA, the CDR3 is TGTGCCAGCAGCCTATCGAATGAAAAACTGTTTTTT. Translated: CASSLSNEKLFF. Using reference TRBV7-9 and TRBJ1-4 for the parts outside the CDR3, the full variable domain is DTGVSQNPRHKITKRGQNVTFRCDPISEHNRLYWYRQTLGQGPEFLTYFQNEAQLEKSRLLSDRFSAERPKGSFSTLEIQRTEQGDSAMYLCASSLSNEKLFFGSGTQLSVL.

This chain links TRBV7-8 with TRBJ2-2; TRBD1 matches at 8 bases. The CDR3 length is 15 residues. CDR1 is SGHVS, CDR2 FQNEAQ, per germline. The junction had 4 bases not matched to a gene; V was cut back by 1 base and J by 6 bases. CDR3 amino acids: CASSLGYRGSGELFF. CDR3 in DNA: TGTGCCAGCAGCTTAGGTTACAGGGGGTCCGGGGAGCTGTTTTTT.

This clonotype was recorded a few times. The rearrangement joins TRBV30 to TRBJ1-6, with D possibly being TRBD1 (5 bases). CDR1 and CDR2 from the germline V gene are GTSNPN and SVGIG (reference sequence). The V gene lost 8 bases and the J gene lost 9 bases, with 17 bases spanning the gap. The CDR3 has 13 amino acids. The CDR3 sequence is CARSDSIGSPLHF. CDR3 nucleotide sequence: TGTGCCCGTTCCGACAGTATCGGTTCACCCCTCCACTTT.